The present entry profiles one TCR beta chain with its context. Its target is unknown. Trimming removed 0 bases from V and 1 base from J, with 15 bases in between. Germline V lookup: CDR1 LGHNA, CDR2 YSLEER. This CDR3 has 18 residues. The record originates from a study of cytomegalovirus exposure and HLA in healthy donors. General study results and limits: Later work associated 16,951 TCR beta sequences with HLA alleles at 0.05 false discovery rate. A reported reduction in N-insertions relative to the approximately 670-donor mean was seen in an Asian-associated ancestry cluster in a later analysis.

When sampled, the donors appeared nominally healthy, though they likely had unrecorded immune exposures. The PCR used 60 Vbeta and 13 Jbeta primers. Libraries were prepared by immunoSEQ multiplex PCR; TCRdb keeps only in-frame clonotypes and omits some of them. The repertoire holds 130,000 to 150,000 clones, with 75% to 80% as singletons. The source material was PBMCs. The genes are TRBV4-3 and TRBJ2-2, with TRBD1 as a possible D gene (6 bases). The TCR was taken from a woman in her 50s in good health and CMV-seronegative. The CDR3 DNA is TGCGCCAGCAGCCAAGATGTAGTGAGGGGGTTGAACACCGGGGAGCTGTTTTTT. Amino acids: CASSQDVVRGLNTGELFF.